Below, one TCR beta chain is given with its context. As yet, its antigen is unknown. The sample belongs to a study of OX40 agonist ivuxolimab in advanced cancers. Overall study: The dose-escalation group included hepatocellular carcinoma, melanoma, renal cell carcinoma and head and neck cancer. Mean age around 60 years, range about 20 to 85; around 80% male.

Overall study findings and caveats: CD4+ T cells averaged fewer expanded clones than CD8+ T cells.

Data came from immunoSEQ multiplex PCR; TCRdb stores just in-frame clones and leaves some out. The data hold tens of thousands of clones, with about 90% observed a single time. In germline, CDR1 is SEHNR, CDR2 FQNEAQ (reference sequence). The CDR3 contains 12 residues. V lost 5 bases, J lost 5 bases, and 10 bases lay in between. Here the sequenced sample was CD4+ or CD8+ T cells sorted from blood, taken in a trial of the OX40 agonist ivuxolimab. This clonotype was obtained from an adult with an advanced solid tumor such as melanoma, head and neck, liver or kidney cancer. The chain is built from TRBV7-9 and TRBJ2-7; no clear D. The CDR3 loop is CASSTQPHEQYF. The CDR3 DNA follows: TGTGCCAGCAGCACCCAACCACACGAGCAGTACTTC.